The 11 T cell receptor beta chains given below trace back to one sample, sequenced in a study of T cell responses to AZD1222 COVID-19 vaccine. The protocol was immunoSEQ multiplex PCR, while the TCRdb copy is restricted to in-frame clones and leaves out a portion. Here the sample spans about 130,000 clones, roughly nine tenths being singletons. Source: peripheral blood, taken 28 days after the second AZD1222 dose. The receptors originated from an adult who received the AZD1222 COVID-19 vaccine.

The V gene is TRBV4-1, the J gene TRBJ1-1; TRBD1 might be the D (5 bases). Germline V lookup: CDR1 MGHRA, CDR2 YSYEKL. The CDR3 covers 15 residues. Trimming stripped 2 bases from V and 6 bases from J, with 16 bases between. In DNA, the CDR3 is TGCGCCAGCAGCCAATTCCTCGGGGGGAGATCTGAAGCTTTCTTT. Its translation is CASSQFLGGRSEAFF.

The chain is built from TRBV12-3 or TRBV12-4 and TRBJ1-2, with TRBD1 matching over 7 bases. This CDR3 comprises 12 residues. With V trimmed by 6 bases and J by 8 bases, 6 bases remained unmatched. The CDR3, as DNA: TGTGCCAGCAGCCACCAGACAGGGGGCTACACCTTC. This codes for CASSHQTGGYTF.

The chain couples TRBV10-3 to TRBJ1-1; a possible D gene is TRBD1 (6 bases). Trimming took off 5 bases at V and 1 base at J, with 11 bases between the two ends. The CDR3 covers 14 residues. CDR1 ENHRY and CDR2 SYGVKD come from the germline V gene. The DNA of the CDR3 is TGTGCCATCAGTCACAGGGAGGGGAACACTGAAGCTTTCTTT. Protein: CAISHREGNTEAFF.

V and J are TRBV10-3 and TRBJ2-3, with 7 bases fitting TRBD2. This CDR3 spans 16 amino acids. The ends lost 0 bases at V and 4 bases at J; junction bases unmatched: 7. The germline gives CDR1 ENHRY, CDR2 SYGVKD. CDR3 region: CAISESTSGTPDTQYF. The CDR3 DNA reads TGTGCCATCAGTGAGTCGACCAGCGGGACCCCAGATACGCAGTATTTT.

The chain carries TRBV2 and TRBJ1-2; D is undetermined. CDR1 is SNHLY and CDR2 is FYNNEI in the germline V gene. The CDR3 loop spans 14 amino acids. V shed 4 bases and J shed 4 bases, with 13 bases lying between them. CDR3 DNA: TGTGCCAGCAGTGCCTTCGTCGAAACCTATGGCTACACCTTC. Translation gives CASSAFVETYGYTF.

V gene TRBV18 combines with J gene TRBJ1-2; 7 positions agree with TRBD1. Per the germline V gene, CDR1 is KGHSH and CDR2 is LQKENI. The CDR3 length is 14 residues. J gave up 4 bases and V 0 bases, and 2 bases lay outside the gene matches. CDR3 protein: CASSPPGQSYGYTF. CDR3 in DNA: TGTGCCAGCTCACCACCGGGACAGAGCTATGGCTACACCTTC.

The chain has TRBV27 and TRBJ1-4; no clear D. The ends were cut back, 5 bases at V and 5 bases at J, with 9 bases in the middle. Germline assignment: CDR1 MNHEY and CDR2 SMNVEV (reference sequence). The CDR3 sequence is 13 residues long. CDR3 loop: CASSRRENEKLFF. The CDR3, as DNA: TGTGCCAGCAGTCGGCGCGAGAATGAAAAACTGTTTTTT. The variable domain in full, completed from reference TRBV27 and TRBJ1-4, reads EAQVTQNPRYLITVTGKKLTVTCSQNMNHEYMSWYRQDPGLGLRQIYYSMNVEVTDKGDVPEGYKVSRKEKRNFPLILESPSPNQTSLYFCASSRRENEKLFFGSGTQLSVL.

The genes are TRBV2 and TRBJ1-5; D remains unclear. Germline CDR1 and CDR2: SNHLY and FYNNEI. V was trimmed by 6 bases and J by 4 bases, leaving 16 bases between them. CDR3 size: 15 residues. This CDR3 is CASRDAPFSNQPQHF. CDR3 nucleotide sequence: TGTGCCAGCAGGGACGCGCCCTTCTCGAATCAGCCCCAGCATTTT.

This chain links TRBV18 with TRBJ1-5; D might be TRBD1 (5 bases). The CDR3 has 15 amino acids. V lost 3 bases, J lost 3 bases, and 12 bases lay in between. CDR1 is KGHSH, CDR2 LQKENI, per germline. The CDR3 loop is CASSPRDGVNQPQHF. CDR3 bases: TGTGCCAGCTCACCTAGGGACGGGGTCAATCAGCCCCAGCATTTT.

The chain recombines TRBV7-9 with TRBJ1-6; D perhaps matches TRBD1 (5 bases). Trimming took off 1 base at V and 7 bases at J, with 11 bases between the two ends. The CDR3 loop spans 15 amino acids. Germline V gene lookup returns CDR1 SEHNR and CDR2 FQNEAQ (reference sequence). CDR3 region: CASSLGRGGNSPLHF. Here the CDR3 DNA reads TGTGCCAGCAGCTTAGGTAGGGGCGGCAATTCACCCCTCCACTTT.

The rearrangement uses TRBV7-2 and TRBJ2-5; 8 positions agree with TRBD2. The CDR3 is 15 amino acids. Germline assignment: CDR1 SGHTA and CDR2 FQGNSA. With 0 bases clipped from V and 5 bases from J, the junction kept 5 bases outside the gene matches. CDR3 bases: TGTGCCAGCAGCTTAGCTACTGGGACTAGGGAGACCCAGTACTTC. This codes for CASSLATGTRETQYF.